The rows below give T cell receptor beta chains drawn from one sample of a study of shared clonotypes between healthy human individuals. TCRdb's copy holds only in-frame clones and misses some; the assay was immunoSEQ multiplex PCR. The top ten hold about 0.41% of the sample, which has about 2.3 million clones, approximately 95% seen once. Sequenced sample: naive CD4+ T cells from PBMCs. Every receptor here comes from a man aged 18 to 29 in good health. Some clones in this sample may be carry-over from other donors' samples. Each CDR3 is given with its conserved first and last residue. The order of the fields is V gene, clone size, D gene, J gene, CDR3 DNA, CDR3 protein. The D gene is left open where the match is weak. The size field is filled for only some rows; it gives once, few, many or a size class.

TRBV28,few,TRBD1,TRBJ1-1,TGTGCCAGCAGTCCTGAGGGGGCTCGTAACACTGAAGCTTTCTTT,CASSPEGARNTEAFF
TRBV5-5,NA,TRBD1,TRBJ2-7,TGTGCCAGCAGCTTGGCCAATAGGGACAGGGCCTACGAGCAGTACTTC,CASSLANRDRAYEQYF
TRBV6-6,once,NA,TRBJ2-3,TGTGCCAGCATCAAAGGGGATTCCTACACAGATACGCAGTATTTT,CASIKGDSYTDTQYF
TRBV5-6,NA,TRBD1,TRBJ2-1,TGTGCCAGCAGCACCCCCGACAGGGGGTCTCCGTTCTTC,CASSTPDRGSPFF
TRBV7-9,NA,NA,TRBJ1-5,TGTGCCAGCAGCCCCGGAGGATATAGCAATCAGCCCCAGCATTTT,CASSPGGYSNQPQHF
TRBV18,NA,NA,TRBJ2-7,TGTGCCAGCTCGGGTTTGTACGAGCAGTACTTC,CASSGLYEQYF
TRBV5-1,few,TRBD1,TRBJ1-1,TGCGCCAGCAGCTCAGGCAGGGGGCTTCTCTACACTGAAGCTTTCTTT,CASSSGRGLLYTEAFF
TRBV19,NA,NA,TRBJ1-1,TGTGCCACCATACCTCGGCAGACCCTGAACACTGAAGCTTTCTTT,CATIPRQTLNTEAFF
TRBV19,NA,TRBD1,TRBJ2-2,TGTGCCAGTAGTTGGACAGGGACCACCGGGGAGCTGTTTTTT,CASSWTGTTGELFF
TRBV9,NA,NA,TRBJ2-1,TGTGCCAGCAGCGTAGGGGACCGGGAGCAGGGGAATTACAATGAGCAGTTCTTC,CASSVGDREQGNYNEQFF
TRBV6-5,NA,TRBD1,TRBJ2-7,TGTGCCAGCAGTCCCGGGACAGGCTTTTCCTACGAGCAGTACTTC,CASSPGTGFSYEQYF